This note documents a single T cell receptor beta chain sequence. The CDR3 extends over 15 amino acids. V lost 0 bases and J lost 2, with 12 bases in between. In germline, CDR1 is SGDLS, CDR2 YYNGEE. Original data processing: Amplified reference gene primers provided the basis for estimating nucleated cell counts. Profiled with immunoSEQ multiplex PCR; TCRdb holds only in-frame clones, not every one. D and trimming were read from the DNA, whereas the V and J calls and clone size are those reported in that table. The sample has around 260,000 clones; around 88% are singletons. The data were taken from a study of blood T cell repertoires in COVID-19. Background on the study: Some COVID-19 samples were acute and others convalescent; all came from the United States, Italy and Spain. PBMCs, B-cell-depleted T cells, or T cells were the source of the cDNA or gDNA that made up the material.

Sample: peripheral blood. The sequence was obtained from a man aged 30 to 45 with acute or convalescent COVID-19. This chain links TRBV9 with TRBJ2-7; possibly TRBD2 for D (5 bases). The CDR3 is CASSVDPETTYEQYF. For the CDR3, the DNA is TGTGCCAGCAGCGTAGATCCAGAGACTACCTACGAGCAGTACTTC.